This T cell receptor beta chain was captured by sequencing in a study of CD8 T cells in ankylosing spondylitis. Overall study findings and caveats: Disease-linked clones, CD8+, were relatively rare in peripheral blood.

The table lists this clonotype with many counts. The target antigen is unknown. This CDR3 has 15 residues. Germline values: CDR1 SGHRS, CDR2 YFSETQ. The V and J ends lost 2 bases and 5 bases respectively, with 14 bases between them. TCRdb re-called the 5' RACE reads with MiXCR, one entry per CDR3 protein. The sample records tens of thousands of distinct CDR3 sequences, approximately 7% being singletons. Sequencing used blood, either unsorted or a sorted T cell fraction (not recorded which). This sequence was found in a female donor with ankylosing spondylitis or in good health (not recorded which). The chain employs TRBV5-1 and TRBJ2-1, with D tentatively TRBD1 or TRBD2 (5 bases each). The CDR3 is CASSLSGTDNNEQFF. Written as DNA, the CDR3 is TGCGCCAGCAGCTTATCCGGGACGGACAACAATGAGCAGTTCTTC.